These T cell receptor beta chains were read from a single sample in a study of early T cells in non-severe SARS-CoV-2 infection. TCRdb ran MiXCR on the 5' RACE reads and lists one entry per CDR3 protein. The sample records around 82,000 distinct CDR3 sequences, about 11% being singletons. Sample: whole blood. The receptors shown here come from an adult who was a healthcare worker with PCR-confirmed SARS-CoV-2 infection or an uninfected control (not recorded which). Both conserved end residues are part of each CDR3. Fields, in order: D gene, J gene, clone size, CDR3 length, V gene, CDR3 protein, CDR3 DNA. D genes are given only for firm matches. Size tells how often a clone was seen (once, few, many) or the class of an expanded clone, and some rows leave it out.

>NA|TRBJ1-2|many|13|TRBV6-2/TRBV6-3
CASKWNLNYGYTF
TGTGCCAGCAAGTGGAATCTTAACTATGGCTACACCTTC
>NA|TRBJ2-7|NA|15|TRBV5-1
CASSPLRGPTYEQYF
TGCGCCAGCAGTCCTTTGCGGGGGCCAACCTACGAGCAGTACTTC
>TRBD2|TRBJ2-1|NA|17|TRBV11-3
CASSTGGGQPSSNEQFF
TGTGCCAGCTCCACGGGAGGGGGGCAACCTTCGAGTAATGAGCAGTTCTTC
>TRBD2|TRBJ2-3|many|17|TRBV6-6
CASSYSLTSGASDTQYF
TGTGCCAGCAGTTACTCCTTGACTAGCGGGGCGTCAGATACGCAGTATTTT
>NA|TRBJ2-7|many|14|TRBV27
CASSLLGEQYEQYF
TGTGCCAGCAGTCTGCTCGGTGAACAGTACGAGCAGTACTTC
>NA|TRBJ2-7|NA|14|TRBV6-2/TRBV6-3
CASSYGRGDYEQYF
TGTGCCAGCAGTTACGGGCGGGGAGACTACGAGCAGTACTTC
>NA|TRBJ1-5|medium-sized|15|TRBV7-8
CASSLLQGPSQPQHF
TGTGCCAGCAGCTTATTACAGGGCCCCAGTCAGCCCCAGCATTTT
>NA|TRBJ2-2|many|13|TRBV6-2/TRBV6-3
CASTPEGSGELFF
TGTGCCAGCACCCCCGAAGGGAGCGGGGAGCTGTTTTTT
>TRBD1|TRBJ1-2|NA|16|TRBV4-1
CASSQGIPDRVVGYTF
TGCGCCAGCAGCCAGGGTATCCCCGACAGGGTAGTCGGCTACACCTTC
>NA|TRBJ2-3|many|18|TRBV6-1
CASSEQKVDYVGTDTQYF
TGTGCCAGCAGTGAGCAAAAGGTGGACTACGTTGGTACAGATACGCAGTATTTT
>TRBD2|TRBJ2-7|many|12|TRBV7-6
CAVGRGSGEQYF
TGTGCCGTAGGGCGGGGGTCCGGCGAGCAGTACTTC
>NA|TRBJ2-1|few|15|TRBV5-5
CASSLEPSGVVEQFF
TGTGCCAGCAGCTTGGAACCGTCGGGCGTGGTTGAGCAGTTCTTC
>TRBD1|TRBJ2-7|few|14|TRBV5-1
CASSLRPGGDEQYF
TGCGCCAGCAGCTTAAGGCCAGGGGGCGACGAGCAGTACTTC
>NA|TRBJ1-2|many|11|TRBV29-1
CSVEMGYGYTF
TGCAGCGTTGAAATGGGTTATGGCTACACCTTC
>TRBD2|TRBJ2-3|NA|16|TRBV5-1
CASSLGLAGLRDTQYF
TGCGCCAGCAGCTTGGGTCTAGCGGGTTTAAGAGATACGCAGTATTTT
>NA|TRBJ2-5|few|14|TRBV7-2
CASSAGGPRETQYF
TGTGCCAGCAGCGCCGGGGGGCCTCGAGAGACCCAGTACTTC
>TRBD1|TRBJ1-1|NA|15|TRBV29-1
CSVSDRGRMNTEAFF
TGCAGCGTTTCAGACAGGGGGAGGATGAACACTGAAGCTTTCTTT
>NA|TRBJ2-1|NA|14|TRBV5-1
CASSPPTSANEQFF
TGCGCCAGCAGCCCCCCCACTAGTGCCAATGAGCAGTTCTTC
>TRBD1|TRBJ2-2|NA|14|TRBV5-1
CASSLLQGAGELFF
TGCGCCAGCAGCTTGCTCCAGGGGGCCGGGGAGCTGTTTTTT
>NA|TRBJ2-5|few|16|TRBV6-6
CASSYRPPQDGETQYF
TGTGCCAGCAGTTACCGACCCCCACAGGATGGCGAGACCCAGTACTTC
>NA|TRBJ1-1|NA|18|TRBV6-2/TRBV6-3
CASSLTHSPGQQNTEAFF
TGTGCCAGCAGTCTCACCCATAGCCCTGGACAGCAGAACACTGAAGCTTTCTTT
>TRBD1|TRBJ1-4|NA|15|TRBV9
CASSVGGGQGKKLFF
TGTGCCAGCAGCGTAGGTGGTGGACAGGGGAAAAAACTGTTTTTT
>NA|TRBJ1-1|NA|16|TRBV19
CASSIGGRGLNTEAFF
TGTGCCAGTAGTATTGGTGGTCGGGGACTGAACACTGAAGCTTTCTTT
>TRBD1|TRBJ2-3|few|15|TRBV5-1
CASRLQGASTDTQYF
TGCGCCAGCAGATTACAGGGGGCTAGCACAGATACGCAGTATTTT
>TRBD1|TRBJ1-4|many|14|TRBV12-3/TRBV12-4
CASTSTGGAKKLFF
TGTGCCAGCACCTCGACAGGGGGCGCGAAAAAACTGTTTTTT
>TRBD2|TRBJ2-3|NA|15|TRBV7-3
CASSLISGVPDTQYF
TGTGCCAGCAGCTTAATTAGCGGGGTCCCAGATACGCAGTATTTT
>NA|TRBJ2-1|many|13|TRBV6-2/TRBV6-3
CASIRDSYNEQFF
TGTGCCAGCATCCGGGACTCTTACAATGAGCAGTTCTTC
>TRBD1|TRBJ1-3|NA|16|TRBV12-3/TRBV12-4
CASSSGSGGSGNTIYF
TGTGCCAGCAGTTCCGGCTCAGGGGGCTCTGGAAACACCATATATTTT
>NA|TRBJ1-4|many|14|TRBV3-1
CASSQVGGRGKLFF
TGTGCCAGCAGCCAAGTGGGCGGCCGGGGAAAACTGTTTTTT
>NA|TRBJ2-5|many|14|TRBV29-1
CSVAWNAVGETQYF
TGCAGCGTTGCATGGAACGCAGTTGGAGAGACCCAGTACTTC
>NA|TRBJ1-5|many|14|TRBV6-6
CASNNQGTNQPQHF
TGTGCCAGCAACAACCAGGGAACCAATCAGCCCCAGCATTTT
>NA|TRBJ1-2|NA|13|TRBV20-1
CSARSSTNYGYTF
TGCAGTGCTAGATCCAGCACTAACTATGGCTACACCTTC
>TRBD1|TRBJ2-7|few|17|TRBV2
CASSAGTGIKSGREQYF
TGTGCCAGCAGCGCCGGGACAGGGATAAAGAGTGGGCGGGAGCAGTACTTC
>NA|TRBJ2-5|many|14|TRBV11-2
CASTDQGYQETQYF
TGTGCCAGCACCGACCAGGGGTACCAAGAGACCCAGTACTTC
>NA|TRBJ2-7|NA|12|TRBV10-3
CAIREDAYEQYF
TGTGCCATCAGGGAGGATGCCTACGAGCAGTACTTC
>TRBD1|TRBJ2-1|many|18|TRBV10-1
CASSPLTGTGGRVNEQFF
TGCGCCAGCAGCCCTCTAACTGGGACAGGGGGCCGTGTAAATGAGCAGTTCTTC